The sequence of this TCR beta chain was determined in a study of T cells in Graves' hyperthyroidism and ophthalmopathy. Trimming pared 5 bases from V and 3 bases from J, leaving 16 bases between. CDR3 length: 16 residues. In germline, CDR1 is SGHAT, CDR2 FQNNGV. Template material for amplifying TCR beta CDR3 regions consisted of RNA transcripts. HTBI primers were employed in a first-round RT-PCR of the TCR CDR3. TCRdb analysed the multiplex PCR reads with MiXCR anew, one entry per CDR3 protein. The table has roughly 510,000 distinct CDR3 sequences, around 43% seen once; the top ten hold roughly 45%. This clonotype appeared many times.

Source material: peripheral blood or thyroid tissue (not recorded which). V is TRBV11-2 and J is TRBJ1-4; TRBD1 is a possible D gene (5 bases). This TCR came from an adult woman with Graves' disease, either hyperthyroidism or ophthalmopathy (not recorded which). In nucleotides, the CDR3 is TGTGCCAGCAGCCCCGGGCGGGGGGAAGCTAATGAAAAACTGTTTTTT. Residues: CASSPGRGEANEKLFF.